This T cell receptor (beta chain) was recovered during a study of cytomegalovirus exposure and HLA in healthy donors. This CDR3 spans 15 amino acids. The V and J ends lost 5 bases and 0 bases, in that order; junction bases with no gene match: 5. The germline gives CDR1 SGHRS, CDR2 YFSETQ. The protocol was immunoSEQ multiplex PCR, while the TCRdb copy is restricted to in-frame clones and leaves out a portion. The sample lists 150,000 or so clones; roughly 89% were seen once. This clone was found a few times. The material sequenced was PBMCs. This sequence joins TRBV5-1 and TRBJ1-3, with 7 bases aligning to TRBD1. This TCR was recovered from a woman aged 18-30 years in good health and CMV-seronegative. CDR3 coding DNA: TGCGCCAGCAGAGACAGGGAATCCTCTGGAAACACCATATATTTT. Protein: CASRDRESSGNTIYF.